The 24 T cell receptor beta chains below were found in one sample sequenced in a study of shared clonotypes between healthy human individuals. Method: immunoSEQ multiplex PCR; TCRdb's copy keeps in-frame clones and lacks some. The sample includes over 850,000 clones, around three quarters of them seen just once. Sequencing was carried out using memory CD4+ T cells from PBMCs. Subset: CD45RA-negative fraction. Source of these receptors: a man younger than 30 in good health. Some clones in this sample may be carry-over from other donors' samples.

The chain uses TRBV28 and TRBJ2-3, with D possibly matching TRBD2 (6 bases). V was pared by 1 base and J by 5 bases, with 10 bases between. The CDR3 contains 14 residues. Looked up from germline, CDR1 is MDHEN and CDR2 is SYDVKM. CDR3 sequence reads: CASSLYAGGDTQYF. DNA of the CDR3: TGTGCCAGCAGTTTATACGCCGGGGGAGATACGCAGTATTTT.

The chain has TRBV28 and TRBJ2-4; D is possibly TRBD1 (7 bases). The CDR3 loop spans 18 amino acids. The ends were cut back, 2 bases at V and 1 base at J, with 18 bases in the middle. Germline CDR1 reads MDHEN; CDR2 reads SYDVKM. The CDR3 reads CASSLISGGGWAKNIQYF. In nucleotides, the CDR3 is TGTGCCAGCAGTTTAATAAGTGGAGGGGGCTGGGCCAAAAACATTCAGTACTTC. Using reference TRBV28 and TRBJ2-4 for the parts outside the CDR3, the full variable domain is DVKVTQSSRYLVKRTGEKVFLECVQDMDHENMFWYRQDPGLGLRLIYFSYDVKMKEKGDIPEGYSVSREKKERFSLILESASTNQTSMYLCASSLISGGGWAKNIQYFGAGTRLSVL.

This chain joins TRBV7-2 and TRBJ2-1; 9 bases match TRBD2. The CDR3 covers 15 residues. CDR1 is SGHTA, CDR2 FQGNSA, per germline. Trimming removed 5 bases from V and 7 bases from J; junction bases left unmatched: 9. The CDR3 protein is CASSRMAGGWNEQFF. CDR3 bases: TGTGCCAGCAGCCGAATGGCGGGAGGGTGGAATGAGCAGTTCTTC.

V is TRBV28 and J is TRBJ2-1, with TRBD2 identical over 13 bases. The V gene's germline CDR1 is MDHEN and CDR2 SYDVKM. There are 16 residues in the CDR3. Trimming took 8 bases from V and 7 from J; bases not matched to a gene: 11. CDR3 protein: CASDRALAGGKNEQFF. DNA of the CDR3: TGTGCCAGCGACCGAGCACTAGCGGGAGGGAAGAATGAGCAGTTCTTC. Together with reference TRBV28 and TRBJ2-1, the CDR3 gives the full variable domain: DVKVTQSSRYLVKRTGEKVFLECVQDMDHENMFWYRQDPGLGLRLIYFSYDVKMKEKGDIPEGYSVSREKKERFSLILESASTNQTSMYLCASDRALAGGKNEQFFGPGTRLTVL.

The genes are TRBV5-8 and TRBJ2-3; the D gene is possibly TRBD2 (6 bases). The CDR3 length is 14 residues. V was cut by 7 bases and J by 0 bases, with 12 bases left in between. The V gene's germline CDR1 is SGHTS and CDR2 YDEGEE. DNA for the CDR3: TGTGCCAGCCGTCGGGCGGGAAGCACAGATACGCAGTATTTT. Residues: CASRRAGSTDTQYF.

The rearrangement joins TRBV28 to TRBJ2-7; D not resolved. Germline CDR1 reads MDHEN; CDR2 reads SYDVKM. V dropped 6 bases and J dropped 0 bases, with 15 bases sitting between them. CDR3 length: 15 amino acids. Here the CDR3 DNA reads TGTGCCAGCAGGGCTATTGGGTTTAGCTCCTACGAGCAGTACTTC. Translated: CASRAIGFSSYEQYF.

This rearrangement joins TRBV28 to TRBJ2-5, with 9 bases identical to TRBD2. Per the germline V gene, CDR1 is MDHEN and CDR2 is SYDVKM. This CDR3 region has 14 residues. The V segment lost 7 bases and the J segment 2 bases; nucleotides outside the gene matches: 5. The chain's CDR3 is CASKRAGGQETQYF. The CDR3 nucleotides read TGTGCCAGCAAGAGGGCGGGAGGGCAAGAGACCCAGTACTTC.

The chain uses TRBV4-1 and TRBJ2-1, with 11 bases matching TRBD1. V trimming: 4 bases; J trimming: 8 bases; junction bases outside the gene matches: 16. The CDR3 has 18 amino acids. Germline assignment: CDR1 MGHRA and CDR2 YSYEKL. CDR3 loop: CASSRLDLAVGQGDEQFF. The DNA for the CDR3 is TGCGCCAGCAGCCGGCTAGACCTTGCTGTGGGACAGGGGGATGAGCAGTTCTTC.

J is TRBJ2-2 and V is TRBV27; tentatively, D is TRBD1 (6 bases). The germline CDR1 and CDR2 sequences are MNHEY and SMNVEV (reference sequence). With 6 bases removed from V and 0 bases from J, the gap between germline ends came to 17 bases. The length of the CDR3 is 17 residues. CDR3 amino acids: CASSEMDSYSNTGELFF. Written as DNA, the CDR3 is TGTGCCAGCAGCGAAATGGACAGCTACTCGAACACCGGGGAGCTGTTTTTT.

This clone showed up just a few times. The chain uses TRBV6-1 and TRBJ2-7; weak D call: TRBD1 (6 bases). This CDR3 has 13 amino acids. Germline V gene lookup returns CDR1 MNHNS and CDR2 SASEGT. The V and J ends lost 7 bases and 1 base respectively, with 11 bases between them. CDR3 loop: CASTIRGSYEQYF. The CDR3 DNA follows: TGTGCCAGCACCATAAGGGGGTCCTACGAGCAGTACTTC.

The CDR3 protein is CASSLGLAVADEQYF. The CDR3 nucleotides read TGTGCCAGCAGCTTGGGGCTAGCGGTGGCGGACGAGCAGTACTTC. V gene TRBV5-4 combines with J gene TRBJ2-7, with 7 bases fitting TRBD2. This CDR3 is 15 amino acids long. CDR1 is SGHNT and CDR2 is YYREEE in the germline V gene (reference sequence). The V gene end was trimmed by 0 bases and the J gene end by 5 bases; junction bases not matched to a gene: 8. The full variable domain, completed using reference TRBV5-4 and TRBJ2-7, is ETGVTQSPTHLIKTRGQQVTLRCSSQSGHNTVSWYQQALGQGPQFIFQYYREEENGRGNFPPRFSGLQFPNYSSELNVNALELDDSALYLCASSLGLAVADEQYFGPGTRLTVT.

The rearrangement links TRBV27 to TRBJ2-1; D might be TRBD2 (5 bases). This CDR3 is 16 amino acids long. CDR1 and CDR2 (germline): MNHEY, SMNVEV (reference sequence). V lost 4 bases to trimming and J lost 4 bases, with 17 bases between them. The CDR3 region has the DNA TGTGCCAGCAGTTCCGCGTGGCTAGCAAGGTACAATGAGCAGTTCTTC. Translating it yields CASSSAWLARYNEQFF.

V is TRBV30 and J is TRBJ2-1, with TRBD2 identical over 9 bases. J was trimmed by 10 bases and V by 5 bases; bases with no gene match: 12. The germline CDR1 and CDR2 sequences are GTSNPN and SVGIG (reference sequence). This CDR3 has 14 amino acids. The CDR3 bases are TGTGCCTGGGAGACTAGCGGAGTCCGGGGGGAGCAGTTCTTC. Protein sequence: CAWETSGVRGEQFF.

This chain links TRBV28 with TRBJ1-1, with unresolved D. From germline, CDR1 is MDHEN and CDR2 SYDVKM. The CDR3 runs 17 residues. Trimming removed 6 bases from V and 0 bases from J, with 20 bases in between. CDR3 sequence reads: CASRAEGFPFMNTEAFF. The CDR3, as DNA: TGTGCCAGCAGGGCGGAAGGGTTTCCTTTCATGAACACTGAAGCTTTCTTT.

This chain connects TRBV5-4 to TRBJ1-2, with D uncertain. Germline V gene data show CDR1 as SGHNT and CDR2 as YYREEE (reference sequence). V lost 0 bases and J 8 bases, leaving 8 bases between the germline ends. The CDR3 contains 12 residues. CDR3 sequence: CASSLDHGGYTF. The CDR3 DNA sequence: TGTGCCAGCAGCTTGGACCATGGAGGCTACACCTTC.

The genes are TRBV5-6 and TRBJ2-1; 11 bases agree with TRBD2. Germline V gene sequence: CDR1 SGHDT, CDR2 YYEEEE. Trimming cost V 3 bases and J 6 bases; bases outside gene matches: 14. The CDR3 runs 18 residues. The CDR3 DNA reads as TGTGCCAGCAGCTCCGTGGTGGGTTGGCTAGCGGGAGGCAATGAGCAGTTCTTC. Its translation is CASSSVVGWLAGGNEQFF.

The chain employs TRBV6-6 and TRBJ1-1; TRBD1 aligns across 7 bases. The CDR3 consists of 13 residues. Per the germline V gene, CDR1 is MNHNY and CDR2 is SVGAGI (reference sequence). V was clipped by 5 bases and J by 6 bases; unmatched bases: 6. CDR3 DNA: TGTGCCAGCAGTAAGGGGGCTCCTCCTGAAGCTTTCTTT. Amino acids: CASSKGAPPEAFF.

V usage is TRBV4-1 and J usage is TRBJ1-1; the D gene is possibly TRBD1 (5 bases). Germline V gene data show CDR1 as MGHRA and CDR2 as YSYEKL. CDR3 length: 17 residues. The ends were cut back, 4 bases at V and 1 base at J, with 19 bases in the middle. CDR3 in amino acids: CASSPLIQGRWNTEAFF. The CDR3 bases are TGCGCCAGCAGCCCCTTAATCCAGGGACGGTGGAACACTGAAGCTTTCTTT.

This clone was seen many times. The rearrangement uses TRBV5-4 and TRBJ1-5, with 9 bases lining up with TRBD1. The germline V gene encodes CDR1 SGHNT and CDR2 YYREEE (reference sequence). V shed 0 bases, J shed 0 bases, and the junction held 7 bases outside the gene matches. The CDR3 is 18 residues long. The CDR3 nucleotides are TGTGCCAGCAGCTTGGTGGGGACAGGGTCATATAGCAATCAGCCCCAGCATTTT. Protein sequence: CASSLVGTGSYSNQPQHF.

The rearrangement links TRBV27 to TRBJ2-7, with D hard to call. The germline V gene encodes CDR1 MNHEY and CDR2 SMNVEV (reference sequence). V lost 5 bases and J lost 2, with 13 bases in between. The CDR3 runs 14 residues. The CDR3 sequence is CASSPWGMAYEQYF. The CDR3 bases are TGTGCCAGCAGTCCTTGGGGAATGGCCTACGAGCAGTACTTC.

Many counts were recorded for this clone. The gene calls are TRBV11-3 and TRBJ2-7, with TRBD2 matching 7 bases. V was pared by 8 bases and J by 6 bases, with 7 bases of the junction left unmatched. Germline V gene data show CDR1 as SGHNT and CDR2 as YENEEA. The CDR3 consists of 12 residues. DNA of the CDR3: TGTGCCAGCGGCCTAGCGGCGGGCGAGCAGTACTTC. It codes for CASGLAAGEQYF.

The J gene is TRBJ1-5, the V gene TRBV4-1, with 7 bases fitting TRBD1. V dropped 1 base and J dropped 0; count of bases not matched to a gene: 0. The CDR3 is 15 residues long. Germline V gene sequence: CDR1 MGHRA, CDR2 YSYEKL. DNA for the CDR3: TGCGCCAGCAGCCAAGCAGGGGGTAGCAATCAGCCCCAGCATTTT. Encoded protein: CASSQAGGSNQPQHF.

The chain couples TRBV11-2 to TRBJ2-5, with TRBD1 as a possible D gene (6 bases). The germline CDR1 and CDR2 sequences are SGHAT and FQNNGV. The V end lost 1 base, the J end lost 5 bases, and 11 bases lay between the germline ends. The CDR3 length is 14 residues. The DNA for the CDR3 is TGTGCCAGCAGCTTAGTTTCAGGGGCTGAGACCCAGTACTTC. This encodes CASSLVSGAETQYF. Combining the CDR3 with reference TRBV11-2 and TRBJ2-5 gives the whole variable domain EAGVAQSPRYKIIEKRQSVAFWCNPISGHATLYWYQQILGQGPKLLIQFQNNGVVDDSQLPKDRFSAERLKGVDSTLKIQPAKLEDSAVYLCASSLVSGAETQYFGPGTRLLVL.

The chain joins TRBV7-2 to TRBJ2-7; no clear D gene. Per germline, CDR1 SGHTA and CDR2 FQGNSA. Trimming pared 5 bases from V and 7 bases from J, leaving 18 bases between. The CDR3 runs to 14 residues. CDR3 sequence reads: CASSVDWSSREQYF. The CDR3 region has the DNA TGTGCCAGCAGCGTTGACTGGAGTAGTAGGGAGCAGTACTTC. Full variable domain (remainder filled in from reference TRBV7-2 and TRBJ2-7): GAGVSQSPSNKVTEKGKDVELRCDPISGHTALYWYRQSLGQGLEFLIYFQGNSAPDKSGLPSDRFSAERTGGSVSTLTIQRTQQEDSAVYLCASSVDWSSREQYFGPGTRLTVT.